This TCR beta chain was identified during a study of blood T cell repertoires in COVID-19. Across the whole study: COVID-19 samples from acute and convalescent phases originated in the United States, Italy and Spain.

The length of the CDR3 is 15 residues. With 11 bases removed from V and 4 bases from J, the gap between germline ends came to 24 bases. Produced via immunoSEQ multiplex PCR; TCRdb's table is partial and in-frame only. The table includes about 260,000 clones, approximately 86% detected once. Sequenced input: peripheral blood. The receptor was derived from a middle-aged man who had recovered from COVID-19. The chain recombines TRBV23-1 with TRBJ2-7, with no clear D. TRBV23-1 falls under the ORF class, with uncertain function. CDR3 in amino acids: CAYALVSCGRYEQYF. DNA for the CDR3: TGCGCCTACGCCCTAGTCTCCTGTGGCCGATACGAGCAGTACTTC.